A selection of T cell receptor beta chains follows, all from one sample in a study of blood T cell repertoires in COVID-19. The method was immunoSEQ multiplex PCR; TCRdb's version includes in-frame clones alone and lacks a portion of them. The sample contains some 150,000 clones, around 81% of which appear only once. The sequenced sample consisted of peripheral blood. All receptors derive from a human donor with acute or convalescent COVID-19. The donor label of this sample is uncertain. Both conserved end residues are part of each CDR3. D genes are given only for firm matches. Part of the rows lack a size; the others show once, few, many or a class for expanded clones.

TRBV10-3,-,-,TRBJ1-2,TGTGCCATCACAGGGGATGGCGGTGGCTACACCTTC,CAITGDGGGYTF
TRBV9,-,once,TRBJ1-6,TGTGCCAGCAGCCCAGGGAATTCCTTAGGGACTCTCCTCCACTTT,CASSPGNSLGTLLHF
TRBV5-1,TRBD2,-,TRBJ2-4,TGCGCCAACCGGAGCGGGGGAAACATTCAGTACTTC,CANRSGGNIQYF
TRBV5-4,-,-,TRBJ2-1,TGTGCCAGCGAGAGGGGGGGGTACAATGAGCAGTTCTTC,CASERGGYNEQFF
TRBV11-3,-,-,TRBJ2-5,TGTGCCAGCAGCCCCGGCGGTAAAGAGACCCAGTACTTC,CASSPGGKETQYF
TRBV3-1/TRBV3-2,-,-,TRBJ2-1,TGTGCCAGCAGCCAGCCCACAGCTTACAATGAGCAGTTCTTC,CASSQPTAYNEQFF
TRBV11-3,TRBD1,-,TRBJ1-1,TGTGCCAGCAGCTTCCAGGGGGCTGGAACTGAAGCTTTCTTT,CASSFQGAGTEAFF
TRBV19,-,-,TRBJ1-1,TGTGCCAGTAGTATTACAGGGCTGAACACTGAAGCTTTCTTT,CASSITGLNTEAFF
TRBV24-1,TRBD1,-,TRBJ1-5,TGTGCCACCAGTGATTTGGGGGACAGTGGGGCCCAGCATTTT,CATSDLGDSGAQHF
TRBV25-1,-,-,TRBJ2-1,TGTGCCAGCAGTGCCCCCGGGACATTTAGTGAGCAGTTCTTC,CASSAPGTFSEQFF
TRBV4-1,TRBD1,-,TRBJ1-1,TGCGCCAGCAGCCAAGGGGACAGGGGGAGGACTGAAGCTTTCTTT,CASSQGDRGRTEAFF
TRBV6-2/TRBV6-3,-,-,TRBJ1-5,TGTGCCAGCAGTTACTCGAGGAGGCCTAATCAGCCCCAGCATTTT,CASSYSRRPNQPQHF
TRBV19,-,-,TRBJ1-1,TGTGCCACCACCCTAGCTGGAAGGACTGAAGCTTTCTTT,CATTLAGRTEAFF
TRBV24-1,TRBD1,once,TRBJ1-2,TGTGCCACCAGAGAGGACAGGGGGTATGGAGGCTACACCTTC,CATREDRGYGGYTF
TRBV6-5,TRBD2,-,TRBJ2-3,TGTGCCAGCAGGAGGCTAGCGGGGGGGCCGACGCAGTATTTT,CASRRLAGGPTQYF
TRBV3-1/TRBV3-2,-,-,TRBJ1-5,TGTGCCAGCAGCCAATCTGGACGGGATAGCAATCAGCCCCAGCATTTT,CASSQSGRDSNQPQHF
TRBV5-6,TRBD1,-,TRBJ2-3,TGTGCCAGCAGCTTGCAGGGGGGCACAGATACGCAGTATTTT,CASSLQGGTDTQYF
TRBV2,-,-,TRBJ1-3,TGTGCCAGCAGTCCGGACAGAGTCTCTGGAAACACCATATATTTT,CASSPDRVSGNTIYF
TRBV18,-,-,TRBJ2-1,TGTGCCAGCTCACCACCGTGGCAGGGGAGCTCCTACAATGAGCAGTTCTTC,CASSPPWQGSSYNEQFF
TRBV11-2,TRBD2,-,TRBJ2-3,TGTGCCAGCCGTGGACTAGGAAGGACAGATACGCAGTATTTT,CASRGLGRTDTQYF
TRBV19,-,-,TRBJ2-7,TGTGCCAGTAGCCAAAAATACGAGCAGTACTTC,CASSQKYEQYF
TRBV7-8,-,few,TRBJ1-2,TGTGCCAGCAGCTCACAGGGTATTGGCTATGGCTACACCTTC,CASSSQGIGYGYTF
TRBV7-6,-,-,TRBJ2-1,TGTGCCAGCAGCTTGTACCTTAGCGGTGAGCAGTTCTTC,CASSLYLSGEQFF
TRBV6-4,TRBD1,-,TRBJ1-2,TGTGCCAGCAGTCCCCGACAGGGGGGCTATGGCTACACCTTC,CASSPRQGGYGYTF
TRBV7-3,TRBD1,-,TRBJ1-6,TGTGCCAGCAGCTTACAGGGAGGACAGGCGAATTCACCCCTCCACTTT,CASSLQGGQANSPLHF
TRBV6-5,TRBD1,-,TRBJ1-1,TGTGCCAGCAGGCCTGGACAGGGCAGGGGTGAAGCTTTCTTT,CASRPGQGRGEAFF
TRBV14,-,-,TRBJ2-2,TGTGCCAGCAGCCAAGATTTGGACGGAGGACCGGGGTCCGGGGAGCTGTTTTTT,CASSQDLDGGPGSGELFF
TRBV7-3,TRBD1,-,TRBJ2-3,TGTGCCAGCAGCCCGCAGACAGGGTATACCACAGATACGCAGTATTTT,CASSPQTGYTTDTQYF
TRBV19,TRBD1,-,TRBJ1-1,TGTGCCAGTAGTGGTCAGGGGGCAAGTGAAGCTTTCTTT,CASSGQGASEAFF
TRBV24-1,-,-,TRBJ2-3,TGTGCCACCAGTGACTTTTCGACAGATACGCAGTATTTT,CATSDFSTDTQYF
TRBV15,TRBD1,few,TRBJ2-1,TGTGCCACCAGCCTCGAGGGACAGCTTTACAATGAGCAGTTCTTC,CATSLEGQLYNEQFF
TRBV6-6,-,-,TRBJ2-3,TGTGCCAGCAGTCCGACTATCCATCTGGGCCCCTTTACAGATACGCAGTATTTT,CASSPTIHLGPFTDTQYF
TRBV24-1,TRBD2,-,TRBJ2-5,TGTGCCACCAGTGGGGCGGGGAGGGTCCAAGAGACCCAGTACTTC,CATSGAGRVQETQYF
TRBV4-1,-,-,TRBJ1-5,TGCGCCAGCAGCCAAGATACATCGAGCAATCAGCCCCAGCATTTT,CASSQDTSSNQPQHF
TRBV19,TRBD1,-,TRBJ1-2,TGTGCCAGTAGTAGGTCCGGGACAGGGGGTAACTATGGCTACACCTTC,CASSRSGTGGNYGYTF
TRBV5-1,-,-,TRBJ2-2,TGCGCCAGCAGCTCTACCGGGAGCGGAAACACCGGGGAGCTGTTTTTT,CASSSTGSGNTGELFF
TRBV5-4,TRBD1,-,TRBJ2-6,TGTGCCAGCAGCACCATAGACAGGGCTACTGGGGCCAACGTCCTGACTTTC,CASSTIDRATGANVLTF
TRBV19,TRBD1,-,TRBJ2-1,TGTGCCAGTAGTATCCCTCGGACAGGCCGGCTCGGCAATGAGCAGTTCTTC,CASSIPRTGRLGNEQFF
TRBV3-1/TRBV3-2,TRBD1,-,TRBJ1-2,TGTGCCAGCAGCCAACTCGGGACAGGGCATCACTACACCTTC,CASSQLGTGHHYTF
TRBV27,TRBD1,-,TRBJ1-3,TGTGCCAGCAGCCGAGACAGGGCAAAAAACACCATATATTTT,CASSRDRAKNTIYF
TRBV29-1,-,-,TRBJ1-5,TGCAGCGTTGGAGGTAGCAATCAGCCCCAGCATTTT,CSVGGSNQPQHF
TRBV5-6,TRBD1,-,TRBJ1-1,TGTGCCAGCAGCAGGACAGGGGGCACTGAAGCTTTCTTT,CASSRTGGTEAFF
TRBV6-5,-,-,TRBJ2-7,TGTGCCAGCAGTTACGCGGCGGACTACGAGCAGTACTTC,CASSYAADYEQYF
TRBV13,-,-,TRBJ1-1,TGTGCCAGCAGCTTACTTTGGACAGCGGCAGCTTTCTTT,CASSLLWTAAAFF
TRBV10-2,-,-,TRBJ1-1,TGCGCCAGCAGTGAGCGAACAGGGAGAACTGAAGCTTTCTTT,CASSERTGRTEAFF
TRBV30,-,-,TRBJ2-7,TGTGCCTGGAGTGCCAAACACAGGGAGAACTACGAGCAGTACTTC,CAWSAKHRENYEQYF
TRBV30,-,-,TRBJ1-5,TGTGCCTGGAGTCGCCGGGAGGGTATCAATCAGCCCCAGCATTTT,CAWSRREGINQPQHF
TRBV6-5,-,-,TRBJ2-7,TGTGCCAGCAGTTACTCGAGGGGGGGCTACGAGCAGTACTTC,CASSYSRGGYEQYF
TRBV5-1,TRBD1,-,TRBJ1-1,TGCGCCAGCAGCACCCGACAGGGAGTTTACACTGAAGCTTTCTTT,CASSTRQGVYTEAFF
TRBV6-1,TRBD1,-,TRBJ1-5,TGTGCCAGCAGTGAAGTGACAGGGGGTCAGCCCCAGCATTTT,CASSEVTGGQPQHF
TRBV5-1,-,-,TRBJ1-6,TGCGCCAGCAGCTTGGCTCAGGCGATTAATTCACCCCTCCACTTT,CASSLAQAINSPLHF
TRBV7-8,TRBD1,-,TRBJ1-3,TGTGCCAGCAGCAGCAGGGGGTCTGGAAACACCATATATTTT,CASSSRGSGNTIYF
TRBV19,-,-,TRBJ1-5,TGTGCCAGTAGGCCATGGACAGACAATCAGCCCCAGCATTTT,CASRPWTDNQPQHF
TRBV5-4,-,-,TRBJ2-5,TGTGCCAGCAGCATCGGGAATATCAAAGAGACCCAGTACTTC,CASSIGNIKETQYF